This passage covers 10 T cell receptor beta chains from one sample sequenced in a study of T cells in Graves' hyperthyroidism and ophthalmopathy (dated by TCRdb to the late 2010s). Library preparation employed multiplex PCR. The data were produced on an Illumina HiSeq 2000. Amplification of TCR beta CDR3 regions was carried out from RNA transcripts. The TCR CDR3 was subjected to a first round of RT-PCR using the HTBI primer set and the Qiagen OneStep RT-PCR kit. The raw public reads went through TCRdb reprocessing: fastp at Q25, MiXCR clone calling, in-frame beta chains kept. Every CDR3 protein is listed once, alongside the most common genes and DNA of its rows. For this sample the table gives approximately 600,000 distinct CDR3 sequences, of which 15% to 20% were detected only once. Jointly, the top ten make up 3.8% of the sample. Material: blood. These receptors were taken from a woman aged 30 to 39 with Graves' hyperthyroidism.

This clonotype was observed at least ten times. V gene TRBV28 combines with J gene TRBJ2-7, with D perhaps TRBD1 (5 bases). Between the trimmed V and J ends, which lost 5 bases and 0 bases, there was a span of 11 bases. The CDR3 has 14 amino acids. Germline values: CDR1 MDHEN, CDR2 SYDVKM. The CDR3 here is CASSPRTFSYEQYF. The CDR3 DNA reads as TGTGCCAGCAGTCCTCGGACATTCTCCTACGAGCAGTACTTC.

This clonotype has just a few counts. The genes are TRBV20-1 and TRBJ2-7; D perhaps matches TRBD2 (6 bases). The V end lost 4 bases, the J end lost 1 base, and 14 bases lay between the germline ends. Per germline, CDR1 DFQATT and CDR2 SNEGSKA (reference sequence). This CDR3 is 14 amino acids long. CDR3 bases: TGCAGTGCTATCGCGACTAGGAGTTCCTACGAGCAGTACTTC. The encoded protein is CSAIATRSSYEQYF.

This clonotype was counted ten times or more. V usage is TRBV9 and J usage is TRBJ2-7, with 8 bases lining up with TRBD1. After removal of 4 bases from V and 6 bases from J, the junction contained 9 bases not matched to a gene. The CDR3 extends over 14 amino acids. CDR1 and CDR2 from the germline V gene are SGDLS and YYNGEE. DNA for the CDR3: TGTGCCAGCAGCCCCCGCCGGACAGGGATCGAGCAGTACTTC. It translates to CASSPRRTGIEQYF. Complete variable domain (other parts from reference TRBV9 and TRBJ2-7): DSGVTQTPKHLITATGQRVTLRCSPRSGDLSVYWYQQSLDQGLQFLIQYYNGEERAKGNILERFSAQQFPDLHSELNLSSLELGDSALYFCASSPRRTGIEQYFGPGTRLTVT.

This clonotype was found many times. The chain uses TRBV12-3 or TRBV12-4 and TRBJ1-5; the match to TRBD1 covers 7 bases. The CDR3 covers 15 residues. Losses at the gene ends were 6 bases for V and 6 bases for J; bases not matched to a gene: 11. The CDR3 region has the DNA TGTGCCAGCAGCCCAAACCAGGGGGATGGTCAGCCCCAGCATTTT. Amino acids: CASSPNQGDGQPQHF.

The V and J genes are TRBV7-8 and TRBJ1-2; unclear D gene. V dropped 5 bases and J dropped 3 bases, with 13 bases sitting between them. The CDR3 is made up of 14 amino acids. Germline lookup yields CDR1 SGHVS and CDR2 FQNEAQ. The CDR3 DNA follows: TGTGCCAGCAGCCCGAGGGATCCCGACTATGGCTACACCTTC. This translates into CASSPRDPDYGYTF.

This chain joins TRBV7-2 and TRBJ1-2; D is undetermined. Trimming left V 5 bases short and J 5 bases short, with 12 bases between. The germline CDR1 and CDR2 sequences are SGHTA and FQGNSA. The CDR3 loop spans 13 amino acids. The CDR3 here is CASSREFSYGYTF. CDR3 in DNA: TGTGCCAGCAGCCGGGAATTTTCATATGGCTACACCTTC. Supplemented by reference TRBV7-2 and TRBJ1-2, the full variable domain reads GAGVSQSPSNKVTEKGKDVELRCDPISGHTALYWYRQSLGQGLEFLIYFQGNSAPDKSGLPSDRFSAERTGGSVSTLTIQRTQQEDSAVYLCASSREFSYGYTFGSGTRLTVV.

V gene TRBV2 combines with J gene TRBJ1-5, with D possibly matching TRBD1 (6 bases). The germline CDR1 and CDR2 sequences are SNHLY and FYNNEI. This CDR3 is built from 15 residues. The germline V and J ends were trimmed by 5 bases and 0 bases, with 11 bases remaining between them. The CDR3: CASSRTDSSNQPQHF. The CDR3 DNA reads as TGTGCCAGCAGTAGGACGGACAGTAGCAATCAGCCCCAGCATTTT.

This clonotype was observed once. The chain is built from TRBV3-2 and TRBJ1-2; the table's TRBD1 call for D was not verified on the DNA. TRBV3-2 is marked as a pseudogene. This CDR3 is built from 13 residues. CDR3 DNA: TGTGCCAGCAGCCAAGGCAGGGGCTATGGCTACACCTTC. Translated, it gives CASSQGRGYGYTF.

The chain couples TRBV19 to TRBJ2-7; 9 nucleotides match TRBD1. Germline V gene lookup returns CDR1 LNHDA and CDR2 SQIVND (reference sequence). Unmatched junction bases numbered 6, after V lost 5 bases and J lost 4 bases. The CDR3 has 14 amino acids. The CDR3 region has the DNA TGTGCCAGTAGTTTTGGGACAGGGAGGTACGAGCAGTACTTC. Translated: CASSFGTGRYEQYF.

The chain uses TRBV19 and TRBJ1-1; D unclear. In germline, CDR1 is LNHDA, CDR2 SQIVND (reference sequence). The CDR3 length is 11 residues. Trimming took 4 bases from V and 7 from J, leaving 7 bases between them. The CDR3 coding sequence is TGTGCCAGTAGTACCGGGTTTGAAGCTTTCTTT. Amino acid sequence: CASSTGFEAFF.